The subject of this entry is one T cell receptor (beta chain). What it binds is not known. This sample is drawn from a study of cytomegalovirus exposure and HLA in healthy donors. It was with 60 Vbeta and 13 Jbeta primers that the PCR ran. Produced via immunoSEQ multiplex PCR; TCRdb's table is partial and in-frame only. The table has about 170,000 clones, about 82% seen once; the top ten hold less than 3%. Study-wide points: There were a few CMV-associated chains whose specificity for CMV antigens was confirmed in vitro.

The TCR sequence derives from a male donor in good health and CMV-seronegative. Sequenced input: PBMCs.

The CDR3: CASSLGDRLGNEQFF. CDR3 coding DNA: TGTGCCAGCAGCTTAGGAGACAGATTAGGCAATGAGCAGTTCTTC. The V call is TRBV7-9, the J call TRBJ2-1; TRBD1 might be the D (5 bases). In germline, CDR1 is SEHNR, CDR2 FQNEAQ (reference sequence). Trimming stripped 1 base from V and 6 bases from J, with 13 bases between. There are 15 residues in the CDR3.